This T cell receptor (beta chain) was profiled in a study of OX40 agonist ivuxolimab in advanced cancers. TCRdb's copy holds only in-frame clones and misses some; the assay was immunoSEQ multiplex PCR. The table includes 77,000 or so clones, 89% detected once. Trimming removed 0 bases at V and 0 bases at J, with 9 bases between. The CDR3 totals 15 residues. Per germline, CDR1 LGHNA and CDR2 YNFKEQ. This TCR derives from an adult with an advanced solid tumor such as melanoma, head and neck, liver or kidney cancer. The chain is built from TRBV4-2 and TRBJ2-7; D is unresolved. Specimen: CD4+ or CD8+ T cells sorted from blood, collected in a trial of the OX40 agonist ivuxolimab. CDR3 residues: CASSQDYLFSYEQYF. In nucleotides, the CDR3 is TGTGCCAGCAGCCAAGATTATCTTTTCTCCTACGAGCAGTACTTC.